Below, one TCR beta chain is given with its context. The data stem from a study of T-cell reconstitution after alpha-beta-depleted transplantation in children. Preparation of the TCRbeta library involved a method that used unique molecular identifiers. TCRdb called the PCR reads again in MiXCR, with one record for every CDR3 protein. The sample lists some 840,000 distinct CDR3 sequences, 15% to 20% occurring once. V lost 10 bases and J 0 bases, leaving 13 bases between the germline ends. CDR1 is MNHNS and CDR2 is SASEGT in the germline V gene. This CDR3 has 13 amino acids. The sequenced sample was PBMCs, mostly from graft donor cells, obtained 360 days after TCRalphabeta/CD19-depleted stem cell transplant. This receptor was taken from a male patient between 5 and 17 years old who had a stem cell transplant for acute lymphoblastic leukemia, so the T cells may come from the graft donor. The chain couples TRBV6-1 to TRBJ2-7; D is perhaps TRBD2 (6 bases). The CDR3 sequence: CATRRGASYEQYF. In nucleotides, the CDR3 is TGTGCCACTAGGCGGGGAGCCTCCTACGAGCAGTACTTC.